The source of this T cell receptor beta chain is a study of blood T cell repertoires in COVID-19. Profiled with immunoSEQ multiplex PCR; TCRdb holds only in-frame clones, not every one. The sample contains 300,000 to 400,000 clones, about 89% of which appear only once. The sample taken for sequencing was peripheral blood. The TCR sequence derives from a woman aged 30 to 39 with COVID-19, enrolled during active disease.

The CDR3 region is CASSRTRTGLPNTGELFF. The CDR3 DNA reads as TGTGCCAGCAGTCGAACGCGGACAGGGCTACCTAACACCGGGGAGCTGTTTTTT. The chain joins TRBV27 to TRBJ2-2, with 8 bases matching TRBD1. This CDR3 contains 18 residues. Germline CDR1 MNHEY, CDR2 SMNVEV (reference sequence). J was trimmed by 2 bases and V by 5 bases; bases with no gene match: 13.